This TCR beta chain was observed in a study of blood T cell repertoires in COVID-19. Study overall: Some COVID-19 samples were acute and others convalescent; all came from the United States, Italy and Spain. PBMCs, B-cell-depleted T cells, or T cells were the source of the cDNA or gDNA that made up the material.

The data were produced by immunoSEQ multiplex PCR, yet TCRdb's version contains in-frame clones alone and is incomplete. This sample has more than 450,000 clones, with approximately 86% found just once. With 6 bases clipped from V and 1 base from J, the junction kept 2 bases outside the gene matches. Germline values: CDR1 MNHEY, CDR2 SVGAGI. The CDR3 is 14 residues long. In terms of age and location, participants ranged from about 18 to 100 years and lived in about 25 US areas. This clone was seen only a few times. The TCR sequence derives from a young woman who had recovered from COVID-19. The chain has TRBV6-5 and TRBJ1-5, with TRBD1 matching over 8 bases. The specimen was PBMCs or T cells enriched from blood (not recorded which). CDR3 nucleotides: TGTGCCAGCAGCAGGGGGCAGAGCAATCAGCCCCAGCATTTT. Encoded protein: CASSRGQSNQPQHF.